The 16 T cell receptor beta chains below come from one sample, sequenced in a study of vaccination effects on CD4 cells after COVID-19. These TCRs' antigens remain unknown. Sequencing in the ViraFEST assay came after antigen-specific CD4+ T cells had been expanded with viral peptide pools, which were used to stimulate PBMC. CD4+ T cells were isolated after about nine days of culture. It was between March and December 2020 that the person had a SARS-CoV-2 infection confirmed by PCR. Libraries were prepared by immunoSEQ multiplex PCR; TCRdb keeps only in-frame clonotypes and omits some of them. There are around 49,000 clones in the sample; around 79% occur only once, and less than 30% lies in the top ten. Sequencing used CD4+ T cells from PBMCs cultured with a peptide pool, obtained before COVID-19 vaccination. The receptor set was obtained from a human donor who had a prior SARS-CoV-2 infection.

The rearrangement joins TRBV27 to TRBJ2-3, with 7 bases identical to TRBD1. The trim removed 5 bases at V and 4 bases at J, leaving 6 bases unmatched. From germline, CDR1 is MNHEY and CDR2 SMNVEV (reference sequence). This CDR3 is 14 amino acids long. This CDR3 reads CASSPRTGADTQYF. The CDR3 nucleotides are TGTGCCAGCAGTCCCCGGACAGGAGCAGATACGCAGTATTTT.

The chain employs TRBV6-2 or TRBV6-3 and TRBJ1-2; no firm D call. The length of the CDR3 is 12 residues. Between the trimmed V and J ends, which lost 6 bases and 2 bases, there was a span of 7 bases. Germline CDR1 MNHEY, CDR2 SVGEGT. Written as DNA, the CDR3 is TGTGCCAGCAGCGCGGGAAACTATGGCTACACCTTC. Translation: CASSAGNYGYTF.

The V and J genes are TRBV14 and TRBJ2-3; TRBD1 is a possible D gene (5 bases). Trimming removed 1 base from V and 9 bases from J, with 11 bases in between. Per germline, CDR1 SGHDN and CDR2 FVKESK. The CDR3 contains 13 residues. CDR3 sequence (DNA): TGTGCCAGCAGCCAAGGTTCAAAGGGGACGCAGTATTTT. Translated, it gives CASSQGSKGTQYF.

Only a few counts were recorded for this clone. V gene TRBV5-1 combines with J gene TRBJ2-2; 7 bases agree with TRBD2. Germline-derived CDR1 and CDR2 are SGHRS and YFSETQ. With V trimmed by 0 bases and J by 4 bases, 6 bases remained unmatched. This CDR3 region has 16 residues. The CDR3 protein is CASSLDPGGSTGELFF. The CDR3 nucleotides are TGCGCCAGCAGCTTGGATCCGGGAGGCTCCACCGGGGAGCTGTTTTTT.

The CDR3 sequence is CASSLMTNPSEQYF. The DNA of the CDR3 is TGTGCCAGCAGCTTAATGACAAACCCCAGCGAGCAGTACTTC. V is TRBV5-4 and J is TRBJ2-7; D is uncertain. Trimming pared 2 bases from V and 6 bases from J, leaving 15 bases between. Germline V gene sequence: CDR1 SGHNT, CDR2 YYREEE (reference sequence). The CDR3 runs to 14 residues.

A few counts support this clone. The chain couples TRBV6-2 or TRBV6-3 to TRBJ1-2, with D unresolved. Trimming shortened V by 4 bases and J by 0 bases, and 6 bases separated the two germline ends. The CDR3 contains 13 residues. Germline V lookup: CDR1 MNHEY, CDR2 SVGEGT. Here the CDR3 reads CASSWSANYGYTF. The CDR3 region has the DNA TGTGCCAGCAGTTGGTCAGCTAACTATGGCTACACCTTC.

The V gene is TRBV6-5, the J gene TRBJ2-7; D gene uncertain. V was cut by 6 bases and J by 0 bases, with 12 bases left in between. The CDR3 is 14 residues long. CDR1 and CDR2 from the germline V gene are MNHEY and SVGAGI. CDR3 DNA: TGTGCCAGCAGCCGATGGGCCCGCTCCTACGAGCAGTACTTC. Translation: CASSRWARSYEQYF.

The V and J genes are TRBV6-2 or TRBV6-3 and TRBJ2-7; D gene uncertain. This CDR3 comprises 13 residues. Germline V gives CDR1 MNHEY, CDR2 SVGEGT. V was shortened by 0 bases and J by 4 bases, with 7 bases between the two germline ends. Here the CDR3 DNA reads TGTGCCAGCAGTTACTCGATTACGTACGAGCAGTACTTC. Translating gives CASSYSITYEQYF.

V usage is TRBV3-1 (or the pseudogene TRBV3-2) and J usage is TRBJ2-4, with D tentatively TRBD1 (6 bases). Looked up from germline, CDR1 is LGHDT and CDR2 is YNNKEL (reference sequence). V was trimmed by 3 bases and J by 8 bases, leaving 11 bases between them. This CDR3 comprises 13 residues. The CDR3 sequence is CASSHRGGHIQYF. The CDR3 coding sequence is TGTGCCAGCAGCCACCGAGGGGGACACATTCAGTACTTC.

The CDR3 bases are TGTGCCACCAGTGATGGGGACAGGGTGGGCACCGGGGAGCTGTTTTTT. Protein product: CATSDGDRVGTGELFF. V and J are TRBV24-1 and TRBJ2-2; 9 bases align to TRBD1. V dropped 3 bases and J dropped 4; count of bases not matched to a gene: 5. Germline CDR1 and CDR2: KGHDR and SFDVKD. The CDR3 is made up of 16 amino acids.

This clone has a single count. J is TRBJ1-5 and V is TRBV28, with 8 bases lining up with TRBD1. V gave up 7 bases and J gave up 7 bases; unmatched junction bases: 9. Germline CDR1 is MDHEN and CDR2 is SYDVKM. CDR3 size: 14 residues. Here the CDR3 reads CASTPGQGGQPQHF. CDR3 DNA: TGTGCCAGCACCCCTGGACAGGGTGGACAGCCCCAGCATTTT.

This clone was detected a few times. The CDR3 coding sequence is TGCGCCAGCAGCTTGGCGCTTCGAACCCTTCGGATTGCCGGGGAGCTGTTTTTT. This codes for CASSLALRTLRIAGELFF. V gene TRBV5-1 combines with J gene TRBJ2-2, with D hard to call. The V and J ends lost 0 bases and 6 bases respectively, with 21 bases between them. Germline V gene lookup returns CDR1 SGHRS and CDR2 YFSETQ. The CDR3 runs to 18 residues.

This rearrangement joins TRBV25-1 to TRBJ2-1; TRBD1 might be the D (6 bases). V was shortened by 4 bases and J by 8 bases, with 21 bases between the two germline ends. CDR1 is MGHDK and CDR2 is SYGVNS in the germline V gene. The CDR3 has 16 amino acids. The CDR3 reads CASSGWTAPTSDEQFF. The CDR3 bases are TGTGCCAGCAGTGGGTGGACAGCCCCTACTTCGGATGAGCAGTTCTTC.

This clone was observed a handful of times. The V call is TRBV2, the J call TRBJ1-6; possibly TRBD1 for D (6 bases). Trimming took off 7 bases at V and 7 bases at J, with 14 bases between the two ends. The CDR3 extends over 14 amino acids. Germline lookup yields CDR1 SNHLY and CDR2 FYNNEI. The DNA of the CDR3 is TGTGCCAGCACCAGACAGGCCGGGAATTCACCCCTCCACTTT. Encoded protein: CASTRQAGNSPLHF.

The V gene is TRBV19, the J gene TRBJ1-6; D may be TRBD1 (5 bases). The V end was cut by 0 bases, the J end by 11 bases, with 17 bases between. The germline V gene has CDR1 LNHDA and CDR2 SQIVND (reference sequence). The CDR3 extends over 16 amino acids. CDR3 protein: CASSIDRGAEGAPLHF. CDR3 nucleotides: TGTGCCAGTAGTATAGATCGAGGGGCGGAAGGGGCACCCCTCCACTTT.

This sequence joins TRBV2 and TRBJ1-4, with unresolved D. Trimming removed 1 base at V and 4 bases at J, with 7 bases between. The CDR3 is made up of 14 amino acids. Germline V gene lookup returns CDR1 SNHLY and CDR2 FYNNEI. The CDR3 DNA follows: TGTGCCAGCAGTGAAGGGTTTAATAATGAAAAACTGTTTTTT. Encoded protein: CASSEGFNNEKLFF.